One and the same sample provided the 7 T cell receptor beta chains below, sequenced in a study of OX40 agonist ivuxolimab in advanced cancers. Method: immunoSEQ multiplex PCR; TCRdb's copy keeps in-frame clones and lacks some. The sample comprises about 75,000 clones, 87% of which are singletons, and approximately 1.3% rests with the top ten. Sequencing used CD4+ or CD8+ T cells sorted from blood, obtained in a trial of the OX40 agonist ivuxolimab. The receptor set was obtained from an adult with an advanced solid tumor such as melanoma, head and neck, liver or kidney cancer.

The V gene is TRBV27, the J gene TRBJ1-6; no firm D call. CDR3 length: 16 residues. V was cut by 2 bases and J by 6 bases, with 14 bases left in between. CDR1 MNHEY and CDR2 SMNVEV come from the germline V gene (reference sequence). CDR3 DNA sequence: TGTGCCAGCAGTTTAACGCAGGCCATCCCTAATTCACCCCTCCACTTT. Translating it yields CASSLTQAIPNSPLHF.

The chain joins TRBV5-1 to TRBJ1-2; D is undetermined. The CDR3 extends over 15 amino acids. The V end lost 0 bases, the J end lost 3 bases, and 12 bases lay between the germline ends. Germline lookup yields CDR1 SGHRS and CDR2 YFSETQ. The DNA of the CDR3 is TGCGCCAGCAGCTTGGGTGGCTTGCACGACTATGGCTACACCTTC. Its protein product is CASSLGGLHDYGYTF.

The rearrangement uses TRBV7-8 and TRBJ1-2; D might be TRBD1 (5 bases). There are 13 residues in the CDR3. Germline CDR1 is SGHVS and CDR2 is FQNEAQ. V was shortened by 6 bases and J by 6 bases, with 14 bases between the two germline ends. The CDR3 reads CASRKGWSDGYTF. CDR3 DNA sequence: TGTGCCAGCAGAAAGGGGTGGAGCGATGGCTACACCTTC.

The chain links TRBV5-8 to TRBJ2-3; D is undetermined. This CDR3 is built from 15 residues. The germline V gene encodes CDR1 SGHTS and CDR2 YDEGEE. V was cut by 0 bases and J by 0 bases, with 8 bases left in between. CDR3 DNA: TGTGCCAGCAGCTTGGGAGCCCAGAGCACAGATACGCAGTATTTT. Protein sequence: CASSLGAQSTDTQYF.

J is TRBJ2-7 and V is TRBV28; 8 positions agree with TRBD1. From germline, CDR1 is MDHEN and CDR2 SYDVKM. The CDR3 contains 13 residues. V gave up 6 bases and J gave up 3 bases; unmatched junction bases: 4. This CDR3 reads CASRPGTGYEQYF. CDR3 nucleotides: TGTGCCAGCAGGCCAGGGACAGGCTACGAGCAGTACTTC.

The V call is TRBV5-8, the J call TRBJ1-4, with a tentative D call TRBD1 (6 bases). This CDR3 is 15 amino acids long. The germline V and J ends were trimmed by 0 bases and 3 bases, with 9 bases remaining between them. CDR1 is SGHTS and CDR2 is YDEGEE in the germline V gene. This CDR3 reads CASSLEGGPNEKLFF. The CDR3 coding sequence is TGTGCCAGCAGCTTGGAGGGGGGGCCTAATGAAAAACTGTTTTTT.

V is TRBV19 and J is TRBJ1-5; tentative D call: TRBD1 (5 bases). This CDR3 has 13 amino acids. Trimming pared 6 bases from V and 0 bases from J, leaving 6 bases between. Germline CDR1 LNHDA, CDR2 SQIVND (reference sequence). The CDR3 loop reads CASSRDSNQPQHF. CDR3 coding DNA: TGTGCCAGTAGCAGGGATAGCAATCAGCCCCAGCATTTT.